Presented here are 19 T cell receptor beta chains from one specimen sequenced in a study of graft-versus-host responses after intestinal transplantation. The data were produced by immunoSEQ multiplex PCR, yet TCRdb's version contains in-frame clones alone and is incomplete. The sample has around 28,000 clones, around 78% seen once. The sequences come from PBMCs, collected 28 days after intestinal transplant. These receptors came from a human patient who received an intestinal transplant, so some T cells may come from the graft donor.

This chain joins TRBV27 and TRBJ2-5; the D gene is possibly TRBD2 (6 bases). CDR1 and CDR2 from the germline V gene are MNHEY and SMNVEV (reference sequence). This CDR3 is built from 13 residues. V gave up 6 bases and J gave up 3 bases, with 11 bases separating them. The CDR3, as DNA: TGTGCCAGCAGAGGAGGGCAGGAAGAGACCCAGTACTTC. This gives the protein CASRGGQEETQYF.

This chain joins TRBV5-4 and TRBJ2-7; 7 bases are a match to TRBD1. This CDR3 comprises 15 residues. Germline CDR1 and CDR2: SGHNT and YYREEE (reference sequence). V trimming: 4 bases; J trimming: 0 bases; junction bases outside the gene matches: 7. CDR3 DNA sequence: TGTGCCAGCAGCATAGACAGGGCCGTCTCCTACGAGCAGTACTTC. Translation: CASSIDRAVSYEQYF.

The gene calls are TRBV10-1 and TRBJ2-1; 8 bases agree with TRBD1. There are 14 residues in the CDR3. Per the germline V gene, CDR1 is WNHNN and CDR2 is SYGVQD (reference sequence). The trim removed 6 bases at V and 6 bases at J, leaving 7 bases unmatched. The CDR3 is CASSVGQGPNEQFF. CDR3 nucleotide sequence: TGCGCCAGCAGCGTCGGACAGGGTCCCAATGAGCAGTTCTTC.

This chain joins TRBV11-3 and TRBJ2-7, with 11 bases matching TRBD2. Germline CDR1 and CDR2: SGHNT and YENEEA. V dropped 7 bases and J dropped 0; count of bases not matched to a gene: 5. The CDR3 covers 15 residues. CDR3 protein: CASTLAGGLSYEQYF. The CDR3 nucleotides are TGTGCCAGCACCCTAGCGGGGGGCCTCTCCTACGAGCAGTACTTC.

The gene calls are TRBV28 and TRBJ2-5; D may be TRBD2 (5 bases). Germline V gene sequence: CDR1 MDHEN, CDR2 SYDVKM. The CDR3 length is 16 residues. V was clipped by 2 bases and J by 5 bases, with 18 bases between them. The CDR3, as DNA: TGTGCCAGCAGTTTAGGAGGACTGCTCCCTAGGGAGACCCAGTACTTC. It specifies CASSLGGLLPRETQYF.

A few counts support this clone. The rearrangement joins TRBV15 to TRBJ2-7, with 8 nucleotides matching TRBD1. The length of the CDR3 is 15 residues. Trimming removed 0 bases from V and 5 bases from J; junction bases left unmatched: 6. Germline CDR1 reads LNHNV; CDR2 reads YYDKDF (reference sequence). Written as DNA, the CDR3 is TGTGCCACCAGCAGAGAGGGACAGGTGGGGGACGAGCAGTACTTC. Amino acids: CATSREGQVGDEQYF.

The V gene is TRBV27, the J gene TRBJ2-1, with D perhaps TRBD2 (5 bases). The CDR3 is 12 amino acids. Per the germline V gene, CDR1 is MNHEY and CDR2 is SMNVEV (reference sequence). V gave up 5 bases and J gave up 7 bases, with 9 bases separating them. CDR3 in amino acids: CASSQSGNEQFF. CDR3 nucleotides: TGTGCCAGCAGTCAGTCGGGGAATGAGCAGTTCTTC.

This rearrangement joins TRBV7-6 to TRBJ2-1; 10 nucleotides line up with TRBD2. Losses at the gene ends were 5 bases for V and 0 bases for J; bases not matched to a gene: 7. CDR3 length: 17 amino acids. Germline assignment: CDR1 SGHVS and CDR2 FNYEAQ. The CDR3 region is CASSPHPSGGSYNEQFF. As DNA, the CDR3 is TGTGCCAGCAGCCCGCACCCTAGCGGGGGCTCCTACAATGAGCAGTTCTTC. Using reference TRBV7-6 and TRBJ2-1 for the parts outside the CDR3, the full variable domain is GAGVSQSPRYKVTKRGQDVALRCDPISGHVSLYWYRQALGQGPEFLTYFNYEAQQDKSGLPNDRFSAERPEGSISTLTIQRTEQRDSAMYRCASSPHPSGGSYNEQFFGPGTRLTVL.

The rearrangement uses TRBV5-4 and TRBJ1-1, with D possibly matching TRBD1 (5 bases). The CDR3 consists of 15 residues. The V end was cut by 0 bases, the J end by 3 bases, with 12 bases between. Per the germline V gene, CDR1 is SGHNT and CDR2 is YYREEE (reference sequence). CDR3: CASSLAGLGDTEAFF. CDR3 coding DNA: TGTGCCAGCAGCTTGGCCGGGCTGGGGGACACTGAAGCTTTCTTT.

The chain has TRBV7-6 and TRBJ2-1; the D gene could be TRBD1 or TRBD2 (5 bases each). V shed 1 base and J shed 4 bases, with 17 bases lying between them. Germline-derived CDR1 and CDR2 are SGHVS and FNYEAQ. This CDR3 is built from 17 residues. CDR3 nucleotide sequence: TGTGCCAGCAGCTTAGAGCATGGGGGAGCCACTTACAATGAGCAGTTCTTC. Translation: CASSLEHGGATYNEQFF.

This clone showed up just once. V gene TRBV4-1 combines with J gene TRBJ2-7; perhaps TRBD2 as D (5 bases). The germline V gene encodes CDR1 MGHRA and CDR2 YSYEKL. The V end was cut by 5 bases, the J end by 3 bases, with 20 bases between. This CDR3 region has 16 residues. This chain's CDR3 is CASSSFSGVSFYEQYF. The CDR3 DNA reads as TGCGCCAGCAGCTCCTTTTCCGGGGTGAGTTTCTACGAGCAGTACTTC.

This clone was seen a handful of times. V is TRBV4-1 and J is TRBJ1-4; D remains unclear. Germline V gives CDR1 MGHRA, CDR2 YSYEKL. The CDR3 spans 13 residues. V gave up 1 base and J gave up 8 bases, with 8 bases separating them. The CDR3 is CASSQGMREKLFF. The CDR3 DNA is TGCGCCAGCAGCCAAGGAATGAGGGAAAAACTGTTTTTT.

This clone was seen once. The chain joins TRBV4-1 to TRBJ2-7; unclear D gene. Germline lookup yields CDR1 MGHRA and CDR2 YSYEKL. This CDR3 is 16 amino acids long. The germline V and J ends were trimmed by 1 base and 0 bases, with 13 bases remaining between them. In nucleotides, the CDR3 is TGCGCCAGCAGCCAAGCTCAAGACTCCTTCTCCTACGAGCAGTACTTC. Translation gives CASSQAQDSFSYEQYF.

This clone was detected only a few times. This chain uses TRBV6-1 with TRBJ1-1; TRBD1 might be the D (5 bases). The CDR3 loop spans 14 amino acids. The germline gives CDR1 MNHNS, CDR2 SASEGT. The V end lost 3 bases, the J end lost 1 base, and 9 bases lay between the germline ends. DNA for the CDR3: TGTGCCAGCAGTGATCTGCAGGGGAACACTGAAGCTTTCTTT. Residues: CASSDLQGNTEAFF.

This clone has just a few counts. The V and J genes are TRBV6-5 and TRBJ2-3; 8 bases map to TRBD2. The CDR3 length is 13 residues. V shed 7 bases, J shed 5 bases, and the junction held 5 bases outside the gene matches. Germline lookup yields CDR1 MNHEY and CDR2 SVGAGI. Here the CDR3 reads CASNRGGQDTQYF. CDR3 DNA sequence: TGTGCCAGCAACCGGGGGGGGCAAGATACGCAGTATTTT.

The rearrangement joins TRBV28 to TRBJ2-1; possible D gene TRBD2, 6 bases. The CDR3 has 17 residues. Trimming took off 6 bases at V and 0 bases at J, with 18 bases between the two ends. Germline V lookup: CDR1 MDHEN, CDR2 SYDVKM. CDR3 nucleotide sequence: TGTGCCAGCAGGAGTACTAGCAGATACCACTCCTACAATGAGCAGTTCTTC. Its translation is CASRSTSRYHSYNEQFF.

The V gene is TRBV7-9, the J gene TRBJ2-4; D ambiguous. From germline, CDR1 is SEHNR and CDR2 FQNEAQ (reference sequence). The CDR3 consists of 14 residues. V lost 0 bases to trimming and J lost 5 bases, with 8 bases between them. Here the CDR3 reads CASSLAQSQNIQYF. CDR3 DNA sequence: TGTGCCAGCAGCTTAGCACAAAGCCAAAACATTCAGTACTTC.

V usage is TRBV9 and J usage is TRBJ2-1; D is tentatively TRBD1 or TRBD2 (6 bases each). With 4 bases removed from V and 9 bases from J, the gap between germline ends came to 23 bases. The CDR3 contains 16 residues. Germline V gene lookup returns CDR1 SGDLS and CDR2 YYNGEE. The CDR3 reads CASSQDNGGLFGEQFF. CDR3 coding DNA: TGTGCCAGCAGCCAAGACAACGGGGGCCTCTTCGGTGAGCAGTTCTTC.

As DNA, the CDR3 is TGTGCCAGCAGCTTAGGGGACAGGGTAACAGATACGCAGTATTTT. Translation: CASSLGDRVTDTQYF. V gene TRBV7-9 combines with J gene TRBJ2-3; TRBD1 aligns across 9 bases. J lost 3 bases, V lost 1 base, and 2 bases had no gene match. Germline V gene lookup returns CDR1 SEHNR and CDR2 FQNEAQ (reference sequence). The CDR3 length is 15 residues.